These 9 T cell receptor beta chains came from one sample sequenced in a study of T cell repertoires and HLA-DP antigens. The repertoire was sequenced with immunoSEQ multiplex PCR; TCRdb's copy has only in-frame clones and lacks some. The sample includes roughly 110,000 clones, over 90% of them seen just once. These receptors' targets are unknown. The material sequenced was CD4+ T cells from PBMCs. The receptors derive from a woman under 30 in good health and CMV-seronegative.

This chain connects TRBV7-3 to TRBJ1-2, with unresolved D. Germline V gives CDR1 SGHTA, CDR2 FQGTGA. The V end was cut by 2 bases, the J end by 7 bases, with 17 bases between. CDR3 length equals 15 residues. CDR3 nucleotides: TGTGCCAGCAGCTTAGATGGTGATGGACGCCGTGGCTACACCTTC. Its translation: CASSLDGDGRRGYTF. Full variable domain (missing parts from reference TRBV7-3 and TRBJ1-2): GAGVSQTPSNKVTEKGKYVELRCDPISGHTALYWYRQSLGQGPEFLIYFQGTGAADDSGLPNDRFFAVRPEGSVSTLKIQRTERGDSAVYLCASSLDGDGRRGYTFGSGTRLTVV.

This clone appeared a single time. This chain links TRBV18 with TRBJ1-6, with D perhaps matching TRBD1 (5 bases). The CDR3 has 14 amino acids. Trimming took 2 bases from V and 6 from J, leaving 8 bases between them. Germline CDR1 KGHSH, CDR2 LQKENI. CDR3 in amino acids: CASSPSGINSPLHF. CDR3 DNA sequence: TGTGCCAGCTCACCATCAGGGATTAATTCACCCCTCCACTTT.

This sequence joins TRBV28 and TRBJ2-7; 9 bases map to TRBD1. The trim removed 5 bases at V and 2 bases at J, leaving 1 base unmatched. This CDR3 region has 13 residues. Germline V lookup: CDR1 MDHEN, CDR2 SYDVKM. The chain's CDR3 is CASSRDRAYEQYF. DNA for the CDR3: TGTGCCAGCAGTAGGGACAGGGCCTACGAGCAGTACTTC.

This clone came up once. The chain carries TRBV4-1 and TRBJ1-5; D possibly corresponds to TRBD1 (6 bases). V was pared by 1 base and J by 0 bases, with 10 bases between. CDR1 MGHRA and CDR2 YSYEKL come from the germline V gene. The CDR3 sequence is 16 residues long. The CDR3 region has the DNA TGCGCCAGCAGCCAAGGTACAGGGATTAGCAATCAGCCCCAGCATTTT. Protein product: CASSQGTGISNQPQHF.

The chain uses TRBV14 and TRBJ1-1; the match to TRBD1 covers 10 bases. There are 17 residues in the CDR3. Losses at the gene ends were 1 base for V and 5 bases for J; bases not matched to a gene: 10. CDR1 is SGHDN and CDR2 is FVKESK in the germline V gene. CDR3 sequence (DNA): TGTGCCAGCAGCCAAGTGAGTTTTCGGGACAGGGGTACTGAAGCTTTCTTT. Residues: CASSQVSFRDRGTEAFF.

This chain links TRBV7-3 with TRBJ1-1; TRBD1 agrees at 8 bases. This CDR3 contains 15 residues. Trimming removed 0 bases from V and 3 bases from J; junction bases left unmatched: 3. Per the germline V gene, CDR1 is SGHTA and CDR2 is FQGTGA. In nucleotides, the CDR3 is TGTGCCAGCAGCTTAACATCAGGGGGCTACACTGAAGCTTTCTTT. It encodes CASSLTSGGYTEAFF.

This clone was recorded only once. V usage is TRBV5-1 and J usage is TRBJ1-4, with no clear D. The V gene's germline CDR1 is SGHRS and CDR2 YFSETQ. The CDR3 sequence is 13 residues long. V lost 5 bases and J lost 3, with 8 bases in between. The CDR3 reads CASSRGANEKLFF. As DNA, the CDR3 is TGCGCCAGCAGTCGCGGGGCTAATGAAAAACTGTTTTTT.

The chain recombines TRBV7-2 with TRBJ2-3; weak D call: TRBD1 (6 bases). The CDR3 has 15 residues. Trimming took 2 bases from V and 0 from J, leaving 9 bases between them. Germline V lookup: CDR1 SGHTA, CDR2 FQGNSA. CDR3 amino acids: CASSLRQASTDTQYF. CDR3 bases: TGTGCCAGCAGCTTACGACAGGCGAGCACAGATACGCAGTATTTT.

This chain links TRBV7-2 with TRBJ2-5, with no clear D. The CDR3 has 12 amino acids. V gave up 5 bases and J gave up 7 bases, with 11 bases separating them. Germline V gene lookup returns CDR1 SGHTA and CDR2 FQGNSA. The CDR3 nucleotides are TGTGCCAGCAGCCTTGGACCTGGGACCCAGTACTTC. Translation gives CASSLGPGTQYF.